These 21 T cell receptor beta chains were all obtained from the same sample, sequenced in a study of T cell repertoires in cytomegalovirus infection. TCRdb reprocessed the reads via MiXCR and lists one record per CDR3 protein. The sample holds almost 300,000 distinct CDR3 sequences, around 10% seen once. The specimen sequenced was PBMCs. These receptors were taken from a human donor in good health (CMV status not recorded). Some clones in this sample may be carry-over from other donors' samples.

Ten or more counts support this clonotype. CDR3 residues: CASSYTGGQETQYF. CDR3 coding DNA: TGTGCCAGCAGCTATACAGGGGGCCAAGAGACCCAGTACTTC. V usage is TRBV7-2 and J usage is TRBJ2-5; 8 bases agree with TRBD1. CDR1 and CDR2 (germline): SGHTA, FQGNSA. The CDR3 loop spans 14 amino acids. With V trimmed by 4 bases and J by 1 base, 2 bases remained unmatched.

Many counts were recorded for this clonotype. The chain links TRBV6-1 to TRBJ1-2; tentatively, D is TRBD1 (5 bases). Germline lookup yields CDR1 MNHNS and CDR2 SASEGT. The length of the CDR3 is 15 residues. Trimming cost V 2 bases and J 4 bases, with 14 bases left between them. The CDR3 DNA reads TGTGCCAGCAGTGAAATGGGCGTCAGGGTCTATGGCTACACCTTC. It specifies CASSEMGVRVYGYTF.

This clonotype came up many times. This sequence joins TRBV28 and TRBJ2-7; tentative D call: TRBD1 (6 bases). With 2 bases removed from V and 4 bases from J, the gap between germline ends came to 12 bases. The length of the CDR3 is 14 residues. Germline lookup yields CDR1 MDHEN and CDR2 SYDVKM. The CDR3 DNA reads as TGTGCCAGCAGTTTAGCAGGGGTGGGTTACGAGCAGTACGTC. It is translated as CASSLAGVGYEQYV.

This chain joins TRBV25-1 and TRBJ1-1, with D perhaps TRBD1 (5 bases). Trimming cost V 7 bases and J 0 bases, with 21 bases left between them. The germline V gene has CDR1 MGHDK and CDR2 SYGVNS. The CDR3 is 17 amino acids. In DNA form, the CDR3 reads TGTGCCAGCATCTCAAGCGGGACGGCGCTAATGAACACTGAAGCTTTCTTT. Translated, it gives CASISSGTALMNTEAFF.

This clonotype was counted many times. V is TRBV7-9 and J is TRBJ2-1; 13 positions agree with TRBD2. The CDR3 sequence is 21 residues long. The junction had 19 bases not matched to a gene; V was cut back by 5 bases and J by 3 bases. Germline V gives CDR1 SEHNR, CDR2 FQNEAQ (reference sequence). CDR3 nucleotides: TGTGCCAGCAGCCCCTCTGGGGCGGGACTAGCGGGGCCTAATTTCTACAATGAGCAGTTCTTC. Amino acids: CASSPSGAGLAGPNFYNEQFF.

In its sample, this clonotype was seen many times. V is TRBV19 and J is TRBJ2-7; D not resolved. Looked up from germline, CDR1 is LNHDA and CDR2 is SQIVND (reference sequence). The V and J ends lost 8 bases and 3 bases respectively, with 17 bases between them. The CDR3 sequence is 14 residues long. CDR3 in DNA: TGTGCCAGTTCATCCGCCGGGCCCGTCTACGAGCAGTACTTC. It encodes CASSSAGPVYEQYF.

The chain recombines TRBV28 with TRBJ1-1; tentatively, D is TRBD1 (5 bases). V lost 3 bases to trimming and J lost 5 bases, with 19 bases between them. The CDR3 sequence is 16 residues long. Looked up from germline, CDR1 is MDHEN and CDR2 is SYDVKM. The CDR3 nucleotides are TGTGCCAGCAGTTTGAATCTTGTACGGGGGAATACTGAAGCTTTCTTT. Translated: CASSLNLVRGNTEAFF.

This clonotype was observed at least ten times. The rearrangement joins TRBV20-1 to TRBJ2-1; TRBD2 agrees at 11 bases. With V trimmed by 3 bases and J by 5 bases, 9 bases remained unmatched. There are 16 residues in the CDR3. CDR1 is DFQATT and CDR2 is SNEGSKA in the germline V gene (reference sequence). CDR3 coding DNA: TGCAGTGCTAGCCGGGGTAGCGGGGGGGCCCACAATGAGCAGTTCTTC. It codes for CSASRGSGGAHNEQFF.

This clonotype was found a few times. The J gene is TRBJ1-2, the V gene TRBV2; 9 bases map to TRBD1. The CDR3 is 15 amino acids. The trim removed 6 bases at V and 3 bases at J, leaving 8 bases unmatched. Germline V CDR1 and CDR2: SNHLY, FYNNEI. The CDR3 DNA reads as TGTGCCAGCAGCCTCACAGGGGGCACCCACTATGGCTACACCTTC. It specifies CASSLTGGTHYGYTF.

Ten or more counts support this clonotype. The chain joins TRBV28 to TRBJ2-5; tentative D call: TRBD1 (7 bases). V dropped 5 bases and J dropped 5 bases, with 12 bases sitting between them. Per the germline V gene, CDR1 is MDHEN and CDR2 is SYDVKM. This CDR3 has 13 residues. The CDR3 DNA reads TGTGCCAGCAGTCCAGGGGGGTTGGAGACCCAGTACTTC. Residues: CASSPGGLETQYF.

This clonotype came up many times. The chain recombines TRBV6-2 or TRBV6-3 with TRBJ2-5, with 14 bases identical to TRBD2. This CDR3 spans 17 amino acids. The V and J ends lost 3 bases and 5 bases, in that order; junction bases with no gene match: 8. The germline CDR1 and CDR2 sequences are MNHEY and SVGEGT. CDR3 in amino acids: CASSYSGLAGGLETQYF. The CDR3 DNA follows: TGTGCCAGCAGTTATAGTGGACTAGCGGGGGGATTGGAGACCCAGTACTTC.

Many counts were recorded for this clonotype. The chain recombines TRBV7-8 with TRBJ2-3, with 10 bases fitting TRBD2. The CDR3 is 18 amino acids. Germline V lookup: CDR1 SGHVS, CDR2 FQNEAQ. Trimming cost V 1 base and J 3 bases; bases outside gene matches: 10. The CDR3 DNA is TGTGCCAGCAGCTTAGGCGAGCAGAGCGGGGGGGCTACAGATACGCAGTATTTT. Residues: CASSLGEQSGGATDTQYF.

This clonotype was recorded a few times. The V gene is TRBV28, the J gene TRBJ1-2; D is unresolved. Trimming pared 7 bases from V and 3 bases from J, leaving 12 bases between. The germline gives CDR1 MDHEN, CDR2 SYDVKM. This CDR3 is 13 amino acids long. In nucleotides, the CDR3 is TGTGCCAGCAATTGGCACAGAGACTATGGCTACACCTTC. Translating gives CASNWHRDYGYTF.

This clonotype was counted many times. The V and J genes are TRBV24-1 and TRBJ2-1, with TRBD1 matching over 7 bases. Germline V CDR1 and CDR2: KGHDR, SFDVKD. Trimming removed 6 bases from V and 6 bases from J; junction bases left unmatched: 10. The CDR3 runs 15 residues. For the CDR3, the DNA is TGTGCCACCAGTTCAACCGGGGACAGTGGCAATGAGCAGTTCTTC. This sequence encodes CATSSTGDSGNEQFF.

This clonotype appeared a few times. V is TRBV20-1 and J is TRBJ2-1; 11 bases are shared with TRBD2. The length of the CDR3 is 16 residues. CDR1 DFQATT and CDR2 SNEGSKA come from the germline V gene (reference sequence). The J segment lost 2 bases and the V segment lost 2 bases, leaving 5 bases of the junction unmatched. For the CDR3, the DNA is TGCAGTGCTAGACAACTAGCGGGGGACCCCTACAATGAGCAGTTCTTC. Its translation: CSARQLAGDPYNEQFF.

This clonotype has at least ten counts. In nucleotides, the CDR3 is TGTGCCAGCAGCCGCTACGGGGTTAGTTCCTACAATGAGCAGTTCTTC. It translates to CASSRYGVSSYNEQFF. This chain links TRBV7-8 with TRBJ2-1; D may be TRBD2 (5 bases). The V gene's germline CDR1 is SGHVS and CDR2 FQNEAQ. This CDR3 contains 16 residues. V was trimmed by 5 bases and J by 1 base, leaving 15 bases between them. Based on the CDR3 plus reference TRBV7-8 and TRBJ2-1, the full variable domain is GAGVSQSPRYKVAKRGQDVALRCDPISGHVSLFWYQQALGQGPEFLTYFQNEAQLDKSGLPSDRFFAERPEGSVSTLKIQRTQQEDSAVYLCASSRYGVSSYNEQFFGPGTRLTVL.

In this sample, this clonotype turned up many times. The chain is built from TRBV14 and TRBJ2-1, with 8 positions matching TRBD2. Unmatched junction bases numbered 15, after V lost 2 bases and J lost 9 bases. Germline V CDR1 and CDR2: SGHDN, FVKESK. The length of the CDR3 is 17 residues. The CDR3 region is CASSQILGRGGDSEQFF. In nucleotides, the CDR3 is TGTGCCAGCAGCCAAATCCTGGGACGGGGGGGCGATAGTGAGCAGTTCTTC.

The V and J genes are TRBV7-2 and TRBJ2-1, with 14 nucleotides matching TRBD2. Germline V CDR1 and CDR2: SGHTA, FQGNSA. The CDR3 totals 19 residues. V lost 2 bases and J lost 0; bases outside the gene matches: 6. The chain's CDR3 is CASSLSGTSGGPSYNEQFF. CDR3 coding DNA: TGTGCCAGCAGCTTATCCGGGACTAGCGGGGGCCCCTCCTACAATGAGCAGTTCTTC. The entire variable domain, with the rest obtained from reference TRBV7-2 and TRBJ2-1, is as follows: GAGVSQSPSNKVTEKGKDVELRCDPISGHTALYWYRQSLGQGLEFLIYFQGNSAPDKSGLPSDRFSAERTGGSVSTLTIQRTQQEDSAVYLCASSLSGTSGGPSYNEQFFGPGTRLTVL.

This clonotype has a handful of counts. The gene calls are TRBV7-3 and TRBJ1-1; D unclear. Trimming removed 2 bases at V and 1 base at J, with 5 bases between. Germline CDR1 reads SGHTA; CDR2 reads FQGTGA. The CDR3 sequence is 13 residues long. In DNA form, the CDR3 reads TGTGCCAGCAGCTTACACAAGAACACTGAAGCTTTCTTT. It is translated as CASSLHKNTEAFF.

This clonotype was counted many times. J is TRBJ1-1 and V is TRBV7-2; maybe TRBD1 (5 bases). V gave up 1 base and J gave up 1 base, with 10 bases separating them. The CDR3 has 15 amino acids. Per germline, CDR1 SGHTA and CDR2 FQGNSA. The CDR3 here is CASSLESGQNTEAFF. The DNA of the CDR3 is TGTGCCAGCAGCTTAGAATCAGGGCAGAACACTGAAGCTTTCTTT. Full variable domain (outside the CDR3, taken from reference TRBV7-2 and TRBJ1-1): GAGVSQSPSNKVTEKGKDVELRCDPISGHTALYWYRQSLGQGLEFLIYFQGNSAPDKSGLPSDRFSAERTGGSVSTLTIQRTQQEDSAVYLCASSLESGQNTEAFFGQGTRLTVV.

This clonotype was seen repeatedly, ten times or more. The DNA of the CDR3 is TGTGCCAGCGCAGTCCGGGACAGGGAGACCCAGTACTTC. Residues: CASAVRDRETQYF. This chain uses TRBV2 with TRBJ2-5; 8 bases are shared with TRBD1. V trimming: 8 bases; J trimming: 5 bases; junction bases outside the gene matches: 7. Germline V gene sequence: CDR1 SNHLY, CDR2 FYNNEI. This CDR3 contains 13 residues.